The 5 T cell receptor beta chains below were found in one sample sequenced in a study of early T cells in non-severe SARS-CoV-2 infection. TCRdb recomputed calls from the 5' RACE reads with MiXCR, one row per CDR3 protein. The sample yields some 54,000 distinct CDR3 sequences, roughly 9.7% seen once. Sequencing used whole blood. The receptors originated from an adult who was a healthcare worker with PCR-confirmed SARS-CoV-2 infection or an uninfected control (not recorded which).

Many counts were recorded for this clonotype. The chain links TRBV29-1 to TRBJ2-3; possible D gene TRBD2, 5 bases. Germline V CDR1 and CDR2: SQVTM, ANQGSEA. The CDR3 sequence is 13 residues long. V was cut by 0 bases and J by 9 bases, with 13 bases left in between. The CDR3 here is CSVEESHGITQYF. The CDR3 nucleotides read TGCAGCGTTGAAGAGTCCCACGGGATCACGCAGTATTTT.

The V call is TRBV19, the J call TRBJ1-4; D possibly corresponds to TRBD1 (5 bases). The V gene lost 6 bases and the J gene lost 10 bases, with 21 bases spanning the gap. The CDR3 has 15 residues. Germline V CDR1 and CDR2: LNHDA, SQIVND (reference sequence). The CDR3 DNA reads TGTGCCAGTAGACGCCAGACAGCCGTAGGTGGAAAACTGTTTTTT. Its protein is CASRRQTAVGGKLFF.

This clonotype was observed at least ten times. The V and J genes are TRBV15 and TRBJ2-5, with 10 bases matching TRBD1. The CDR3 loop spans 16 amino acids. Per germline, CDR1 LNHNV and CDR2 YYDKDF (reference sequence). The V gene end was trimmed by 3 bases and the J gene end by 5 bases; junction bases not matched to a gene: 9. The CDR3 region has the DNA TGTGCCACCAGCAGTCACCCGGGGACAGGGGTCGAGACCCAGTACTTC. As protein: CATSSHPGTGVETQYF.

The chain has TRBV5-1 and TRBJ2-3; 10 nucleotides line up with TRBD2. Germline V gene data show CDR1 as SGHRS and CDR2 as YFSETQ. The CDR3 sequence is 15 residues long. V shed 4 bases, J shed 0 bases, and the junction held 2 bases outside the gene matches. CDR3 nucleotides: TGCGCCAGCAGCGCTAGCGGGAGAAGCACAGATACGCAGTATTTT. Residues: CASSASGRSTDTQYF. The complete variable domain, with remaining parts taken from reference TRBV5-1 and TRBJ2-3, reads KAGVTQTPRYLIKTRGQQVTLSCSPISGHRSVSWYQQTPGQGLQFLFEYFSETQRNKGNFPGRFSGRQFSNSRSEMNVSTLELGDSALYLCASSASGRSTDTQYFGPGTRLTVL.

At least ten counts were recorded for this clonotype. The chain combines TRBV7-6 with TRBJ2-2; 9 nucleotides agree with TRBD2. Per the germline V gene, CDR1 is SGHVS and CDR2 is FNYEAQ. This CDR3 has 18 amino acids. V dropped 1 base and J dropped 3; count of bases not matched to a gene: 9. CDR3 amino acids: CASSLVTASGTYTGELFF. For the CDR3, the DNA is TGTGCCAGCAGCTTAGTAACCGCTAGCGGGACGTACACCGGGGAGCTGTTTTTT. Together with reference TRBV7-6 and TRBJ2-2, the CDR3 gives the full variable domain: GAGVSQSPRYKVTKRGQDVALRCDPISGHVSLYWYRQALGQGPEFLTYFNYEAQQDKSGLPNDRFSAERPEGSISTLTIQRTEQRDSAMYRCASSLVTASGTYTGELFFGEGSRLTVL.